The 3 T cell receptor beta chains presented below share a single source sample, sequenced in a study of control samples from healthy donors and cancer patients. Using immunoSEQ multiplex PCR, the repertoire was profiled, and TCRdb retains in-frame clones only, with some absent. Here the sample spans 100,000 to 150,000 clones, 85% to 95% being singletons. The specimen sequenced was PBMCs. The origin of the receptors is a man at least 80 years old with head and neck cancer.

This chain joins TRBV7-6 and TRBJ2-7, with 7 bases aligning to TRBD2. V lost 4 bases and J lost 6; bases outside the gene matches: 9. The CDR3 sequence is 14 residues long. Looked up from germline, CDR1 is SGHVS and CDR2 is FNYEAQ. DNA of the CDR3: TGTGCCAGCAGCTCGCAAGCCGGGACTATCGAGCAGTACTTC. Translation: CASSSQAGTIEQYF.

CDR3 sequence: CASSAEEGYTEAFF. The DNA for the CDR3 is TGTGCCAGCAGTGCCGAGGAGGGGTACACTGAAGCTTTCTTT. V is TRBV2 and J is TRBJ1-1, with D possibly TRBD1 on 5 matching bases. CDR1 is SNHLY, CDR2 FYNNEI, per germline. The CDR3 totals 14 residues. The V end lost 4 bases, the J end lost 3 bases, and 12 bases lay between the germline ends.

This rearrangement joins TRBV2 to TRBJ1-2; TRBD1 matches 9 bases. The CDR3 length is 14 residues. The germline V gene has CDR1 SNHLY and CDR2 FYNNEI. With 2 bases clipped from V and 6 bases from J, the junction kept 4 bases outside the gene matches. The CDR3 region is CASSETGTGNGYTF. The DNA of the CDR3 is TGTGCCAGCAGTGAAACCGGGACAGGGAATGGCTACACCTTC.